This TCR beta chain was sequenced during a study of molecular identifiers for immune sequencing clone quantification. In TCRdb, the PCR reads were re-called with MiXCR into one record per CDR3 protein. The data contain about half a million distinct CDR3 sequences, about a fifth of them singletons. For this clonotype: Its specificity is unknown.

Study outcomes and limitations: For highly expanded clones, sizes could be underestimated when identical TCR molecules share a barcode. The study found clones above 20 RNA copies held over 98% of effector molecules and under 1% in naive cells.

After removal of 5 bases from V and 2 bases from J, the junction contained 6 bases not matched to a gene. Germline V gene lookup returns CDR1 MNHEY and CDR2 SMNVEV (reference sequence). There are 16 residues in the CDR3. The source of this sequence is a human donor in good health. Some libraries in this study had Jurkat cell RNA spiked in. J is TRBJ2-1 and V is TRBV27, with 10 bases identical to TRBD1. Material for sequencing was naive CD8+ T cells from blood, with Jurkat cell RNA spiked in. Subset defined: FACS-sorted CD8+CD4-CCR7+CD45RA+ naive T cells. CDR3 DNA sequence: TGTGCCAGCAGTCTCGACAGGGGGCTACCCTACAATGAGCAGTTCTTC. Translated: CASSLDRGLPYNEQFF.